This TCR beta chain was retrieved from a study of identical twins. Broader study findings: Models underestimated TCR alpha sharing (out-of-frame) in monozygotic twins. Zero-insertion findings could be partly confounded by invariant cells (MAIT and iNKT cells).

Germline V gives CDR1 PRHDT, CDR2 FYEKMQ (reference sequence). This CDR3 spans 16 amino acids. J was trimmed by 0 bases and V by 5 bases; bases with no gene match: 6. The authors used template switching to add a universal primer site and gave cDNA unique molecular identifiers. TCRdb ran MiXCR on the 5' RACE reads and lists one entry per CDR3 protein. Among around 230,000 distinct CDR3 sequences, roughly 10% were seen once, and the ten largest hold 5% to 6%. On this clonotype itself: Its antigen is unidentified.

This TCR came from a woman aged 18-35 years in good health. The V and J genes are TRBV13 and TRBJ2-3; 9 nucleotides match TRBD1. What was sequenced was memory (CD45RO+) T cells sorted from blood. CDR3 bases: TGTGCCAGCAGCCCCAGGACAGGGGCGAGCACAGATACGCAGTATTTT. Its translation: CASSPRTGASTDTQYF.